The entry below gives a single TCR beta chain sequence along with its context. The table lists this clonotype with many counts. Its antigen remains unidentified. Base qualities are not recorded, but no much larger clone differs from it by a single base. This specimen belongs to a study of early T cells in non-severe SARS-CoV-2 infection (dated by TCRdb to about 2021). At the level of the whole study: Because TCR sequencing was done on bulk RNA from unsorted whole blood, the alpha and beta chains could not be paired. Broad study findings and their caveats: VDJdb matching was skewed toward anti-spike CD8 responses and likely underestimated virus-specific expansions by missing private and CD4 specificities.

The library was generated by 5' RACE. Sequencing instrument: NextSeq 500. Unique molecular identifiers were attached to individual cDNA molecules in the TCR library protocol so that sequencing error and PCR bias could be corrected. Both TCR alpha and beta chains were sequenced, and tight co-correlation was observed between alpha and beta sequence abundances in each sample. The paper's data handling went like this. Decombinator V4 was used to annotate TCR sequences for V gene, J gene and CDR3. TCRs were defined as expanded if a significant change between any two time points was detected under a Poisson model with p below 0.0001. TCR abundances were normalised to the total number of TCRs sequenced in each sample and reported as counts per million. MAIT TCRs were defined by TRAV1-2 paired with TRAJ12, TRAJ20 or TRAJ33, and iNKT TCRs by TRAV10 paired with TRAJ18. A search of VDJdb, accessed on 1 November 2021, was run for TCRs annotated to CMV, EBV and SARS-CoV-2, with TCRs annotated for multiple antigens excluded. TCRdb redid the processing of the public reads, applying fastp at Q25 and MiXCR, and retained in-frame beta chains. Each entry is one CDR3 protein sequence, shown with its most common DNA and genes. In this record, the V and J calls reflect TCRdb's handling and not the investigators' own analysis. In all, the sample holds about 56,000 distinct CDR3 sequences, and more than 9% of those were seen once. Under 7.5% of the sample is held by the ten biggest clonotypes.

This was a case-control study nested in a cohort of healthcare workers in London, UK, who had nasopharyngeal swab PCR tests and blood samples taken every week. Healthcare workers were recruited between 23 and 31 March 2020, during the week of the UK lockdown, and were followed weekly for up to about 15 weeks. V loses 5 bases, J loses 3 bases, and the germline ends lie 15 bases apart. For CDR1 and CDR2, the germline V gene (reference sequence) lists DFQATT and SNEGSKA. The CDR3 spans 14 residues, from the cysteine through the phenylalanine. Only the CDR3 DNA is retained, 42 bases long and in frame from the first base.

The receptor's source is an adult who was a healthcare worker with PCR-confirmed SARS-CoV-2 infection or an uninfected control (not recorded which). The receptor chain draws on TRBV20-1 and TRBJ2-3; D gene: possibly TRBD1, on 6 matching bases. Sequenced material: whole blood. The CDR3 protein sequence reads: CSADTGFGTDTQYF. The nucleotide sequence is TGCAGTGCTGATACAGGGTTCGGGACAGATACGCAGTATTTT.